This TCR beta chain is from a study of chemoradiotherapy in HPV16-positive cancers. About the study: Functional T-cell assays on a couple of HPV16-positive patients' cells defined candidate HPV-specific clones and common TCR motifs.

Overall study results and limits: Non-HPV-specific T cells did not expand in tumors during treatment, whereas candidate HPV-specific clones and E7-related motifs did. Better recurrence-free survival went with HPV-responsive T-cell expansion in HPV16-positive patients. The functional HPV-specific definition rests on just a couple of HPV16-positive patients.

This clone was picked up one time. Its antigen is undetermined. Profiling relied on immunoSEQ multiplex PCR, and the TCRdb table lists in-frame clones only, not all of them. The table has tens of thousands of clones, roughly 86% seen once. Trimming took off 2 bases at V and 6 bases at J, with 10 bases between the two ends. CDR1 is SGHTA and CDR2 is FQGNSA in the germline V gene. The CDR3 sequence is 13 residues long. The clonotype was recovered from a human donor with HPV-associated anogenital cancer. The specimen was blood, collected from a patient who underwent chemoradiotherapy. The gene calls are TRBV7-2 and TRBJ1-1, with D perhaps matching TRBD1 (5 bases). CDR3 amino acids: CASSLPGLPEAFF. CDR3 nucleotides: TGTGCCAGCAGCTTACCGGGGCTCCCTGAAGCTTTCTTT.